The present T cell receptor beta chain was sequenced within a study of tissue T cells after allogeneic stem cell transplantation. Study results and caveats: The patient cohort was small and clinically heterogeneous, with limited sampling depth.

Comment on this clone: The target antigen is unknown. The genes and germline here are from mouse. The read is 1 residue too short to cover the CDR3 end, so that end is filled in from the germline J gene.

Sequencing was performed with immunoSEQ multiplex PCR; in TCRdb, only in-frame clones are kept and a portion is missing. The table has roughly 1,700 clones, 35% to 50% seen once. The CDR3 is made up of 15 amino acids. J gave up 1 base and V 5 bases, and 3 bases lay outside the gene matches. Per the germline V gene, CDR1 is SGHDT and CDR2 is FRDEAV. Documented time point: mouse harvest day 14 after allogeneic transplant. Mouse grafts combined 10^7 T-cell-depleted bone marrow cells with 10^6 splenic CD5+ T cells. Mice had MHC-mismatched B6 into BALB/c GVHD, sampled day 7 or 14. The chain employs TRBV14 and TRBJ2-1; the match to TRBD2 covers 10 bases. The sequenced material came from gut tissue. The TCR comes from a female BALB/c mouse given C57BL/6 T cells with graft-versus-host disease after an allogeneic hematopoietic cell transplant. CDR3 DNA, as far as it was read: TGTGCCAGCAGCCTGGACTGGGGGAACTATGCTGAGCAGTTC. Protein: CASSLDWGNYAEQF. The full CDR3 is CASSLDWGNYAEQFF.